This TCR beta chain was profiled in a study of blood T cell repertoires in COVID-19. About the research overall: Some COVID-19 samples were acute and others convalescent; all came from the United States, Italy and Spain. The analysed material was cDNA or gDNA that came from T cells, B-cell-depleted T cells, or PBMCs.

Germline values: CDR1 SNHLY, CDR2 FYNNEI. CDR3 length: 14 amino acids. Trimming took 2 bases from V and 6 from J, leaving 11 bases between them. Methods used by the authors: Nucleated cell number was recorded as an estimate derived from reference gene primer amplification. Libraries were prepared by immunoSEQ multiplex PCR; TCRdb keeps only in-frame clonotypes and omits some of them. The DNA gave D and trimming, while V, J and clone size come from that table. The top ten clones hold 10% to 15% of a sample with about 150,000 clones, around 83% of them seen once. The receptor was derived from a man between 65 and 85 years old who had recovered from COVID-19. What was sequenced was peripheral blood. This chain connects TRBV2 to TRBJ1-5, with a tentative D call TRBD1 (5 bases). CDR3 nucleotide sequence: TGTGCCAGCAGTGAAACAGGAAGGGGTCAGCCCCAGCATTTT. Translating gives CASSETGRGQPQHF.